These 29 T cell receptor beta chains were all obtained from the same sample, sequenced in a study of blood T cell repertoires in COVID-19 (dated by TCRdb to the early 2020s). Receptor libraries were prepared by the immunoSEQ multiplex PCR assay. Entries here come from immuneACCESS through TCRdb and include only in-frame sequences with V and J called. Some clones fail to appear in such tables; in the studies checked, an unresolved V gene covers under half of the shortfall, and the cause of the remainder is unknown. This sample is represented by approximately 64,000 clones; 88% of them were singletons. About 9.5% of the sample is taken by the ten largest. Material for sequencing was PBMCs or T cells enriched from blood (not recorded which). Receptors originate from a woman aged 40 to 50 who had recovered from COVID-19.

This rearrangement joins TRBV5-1 to TRBJ2-1, with 11 bases fitting TRBD1. Per the germline V gene, CDR1 is SGHRS and CDR2 is YFSETQ. The CDR3 has 15 residues. With V trimmed by 3 bases and J by 7 bases, 6 bases remained unmatched. CDR3 DNA: TGCGCCAGCAGCTCCGGACAGGGGGCGTTTAATGAGCAGTTCTTC. Translating it yields CASSSGQGAFNEQFF.

CDR3 residues: CASSQDGGAGDNYGYTF. CDR3 bases: TGCGCCAGCAGCCAAGATGGGGGGGCAGGGGATAACTATGGCTACACCTTC. The chain uses TRBV4-1 and TRBJ1-2; D might be TRBD1 (6 bases). The CDR3 is 17 residues long. The V and J ends lost 0 bases and 1 base respectively, with 15 bases between them. Looked up from germline, CDR1 is MGHRA and CDR2 is YSYEKL.

This chain uses TRBV9 with TRBJ1-2; 7 bases fit TRBD1. J was trimmed by 5 bases and V by 3 bases; bases with no gene match: 4. The CDR3 covers 13 residues. The V gene's germline CDR1 is SGDLS and CDR2 YYNGEE. The CDR3 sequence: CASSDDRAYGYTF. The CDR3 coding sequence is TGTGCCAGCAGCGACGACAGGGCGTATGGCTACACCTTC.

This chain uses TRBV3-1 (or the pseudogene TRBV3-2) with TRBJ1-3; 9 bases align to TRBD1. The CDR3 has 17 amino acids. Germline V CDR1 and CDR2: LGHDT, YNNKEL (reference sequence). V shed 5 bases and J 8 bases; nucleotides not matched to a gene: 16. CDR3 protein: CASSSSLTGTGMDTIYF. In DNA form, the CDR3 reads TGTGCCAGCAGCTCTTCTCTCACTGGGACAGGGATGGACACCATATATTTT.

The gene calls are TRBV7-7 and TRBJ1-1; 8 bases are shared with TRBD1. CDR1 and CDR2 (germline): SSHAT, FNYEAQ (reference sequence). CDR3 length: 15 amino acids. V lost 5 bases and J lost 7; bases outside the gene matches: 12. DNA for the CDR3: TGTGCCAGCAGCCCCCTGGCCAGGGGGCGTGATGAAGCTTTCTTT. Residues: CASSPLARGRDEAFF.

The J gene is TRBJ2-1, the V gene TRBV5-1; TRBD2 aligns across 16 bases. Germline CDR1 and CDR2: SGHRS and YFSETQ. CDR3 length: 16 amino acids. The J segment lost 8 bases and the V segment lost 4 bases, leaving 6 bases of the junction unmatched. The chain's CDR3 is CASSTGLAGGRDEQFF. The DNA of the CDR3 is TGCGCCAGCAGCACGGGACTAGCGGGGGGGCGCGATGAGCAGTTCTTC.

The rearrangement links TRBV27 to TRBJ2-1, with 12 bases lining up with TRBD2. The CDR3 has 21 amino acids. Losses at the gene ends were 6 bases for V and 7 bases for J; bases not matched to a gene: 25. CDR1 and CDR2 from the germline V gene are MNHEY and SMNVEV (reference sequence). Here the CDR3 reads CASSLLRLSSLAGGPGNEQFF. For the CDR3, the DNA is TGTGCCAGCAGCCTCTTGAGGTTATCCTCTCTAGCGGGGGGGCCGGGGAATGAGCAGTTCTTC.

In this sample, this clone turned up a few times. The CDR3 nucleotides are TGTGCCAGTAGTAAGACAGGGGTTAACTACGAGCAGTACTTC. It translates to CASSKTGVNYEQYF. This chain links TRBV19 with TRBJ2-7, with 8 positions matching TRBD1. V trimming: 4 bases; J trimming: 3 bases; junction bases outside the gene matches: 5. Germline V lookup: CDR1 LNHDA, CDR2 SQIVND (reference sequence). The CDR3 is 14 residues long. Supplemented by reference TRBV19 and TRBJ2-7, the full variable domain reads DGGITQSPKYLFRKEGQNVTLSCEQNLNHDAMYWYRQDPGQGLRLIYYSQIVNDFQKGDIAEGYSVSREKKESFPLTVTSAQKNPTAFYLCASSKTGVNYEQYFGPGTRLTVT.

The CDR3 sequence: CSVEGQGGANEKLFF. The CDR3 DNA sequence: TGCAGCGTTGAAGGACAGGGGGGCGCTAATGAAAAACTGTTTTTT. The chain employs TRBV29-1 and TRBJ1-4, with 9 bases identical to TRBD1. The CDR3 contains 15 residues. The ends lost 1 base at V and 3 bases at J; junction bases unmatched: 3. From germline, CDR1 is SQVTM and CDR2 ANQGSEA.

The chain combines TRBV2 with TRBJ2-1; D not resolved. Germline CDR1 SNHLY, CDR2 FYNNEI. V gave up 6 bases and J gave up 8 bases, with 8 bases separating them. The CDR3 extends over 11 amino acids. The CDR3 DNA sequence: TGTGCCAGCAGGTGGAGATATGAGCAGTTCTTC. Protein: CASRWRYEQFF.

V and J are TRBV6-5 and TRBJ2-5, with a possible D match to TRBD2 (5 bases). Germline CDR1 is MNHEY and CDR2 is SVGAGI. CDR3 length: 14 amino acids. Trimming left V 6 bases short and J 4 bases short, with 15 bases between. The CDR3 is CASRPPARGETQYF. The CDR3 DNA reads as TGTGCCAGCAGACCCCCGGCCCGGGGAGAGACCCAGTACTTC.

This chain's CDR3 is CASSRTGLKWQYF. In DNA, the CDR3 is TGTGCCAGCAGCCGGACAGGGTTGAAATGGCAGTACTTC. The chain recombines TRBV2 with TRBJ2-7; TRBD1 matches 8 bases. There are 13 residues in the CDR3. Trimming removed 6 bases from V and 9 bases from J; junction bases left unmatched: 10. Germline loops: CDR1 SNHLY, CDR2 FYNNEI.

This clone was observed once. The chain joins TRBV28 to TRBJ1-2; D is possibly TRBD1 (5 bases). V lost 2 bases and J lost 1, with 8 bases in between. The CDR3 sequence is 14 residues long. Germline CDR1 is MDHEN and CDR2 is SYDVKM. Here the CDR3 reads CASSLGASNYGYTF. CDR3 coding DNA: TGTGCCAGCAGTTTAGGGGCCAGTAACTATGGCTACACCTTC.

The V call is TRBV7-9, the J call TRBJ1-2, with 8 nucleotides matching TRBD1. The CDR3 is 15 residues long. Trimming took 5 bases from V and 4 from J; bases not matched to a gene: 9. CDR1 and CDR2 from the germline V gene are SEHNR and FQNEAQ (reference sequence). Here the CDR3 reads CASSEGQGLSYGYTF. The CDR3 region has the DNA TGTGCCAGCAGCGAAGGACAGGGACTATCCTATGGCTACACCTTC.

This chain joins TRBV24-1 and TRBJ1-2; D remains unclear. V was trimmed by 4 bases and J by 8 bases, leaving 13 bases between them. Germline assignment: CDR1 KGHDR and CDR2 SFDVKD. This CDR3 region has 13 residues. CDR3 DNA: TGTGCCACCAGTGACCGAGGCGGGTCGGGCTACACCTTC. Its protein is CATSDRGGSGYTF.

The gene calls are TRBV19 and TRBJ2-7, with a tentative D call TRBD2 (5 bases). The CDR3 runs to 14 residues. Trimming pared 5 bases from V and 2 bases from J, leaving 13 bases between. The germline CDR1 and CDR2 sequences are LNHDA and SQIVND (reference sequence). The CDR3 protein is CASSHLGGPYEQYF. CDR3 coding DNA: TGTGCCAGTAGTCACCTAGGAGGCCCCTACGAGCAGTACTTC.

The V gene is TRBV7-9, the J gene TRBJ1-6; TRBD1 might be the D (5 bases). The CDR3 is 17 amino acids. Germline CDR1 is SEHNR and CDR2 is FQNEAQ (reference sequence). The ends were cut back, 4 bases at V and 0 bases at J, with 13 bases in the middle. The CDR3 reads CASSSTEKGSYNSPLHF. The DNA for the CDR3 is TGTGCCAGCAGCTCGACAGAGAAGGGCTCCTATAATTCACCCCTCCACTTT.

This clone was counted only a few times. This chain links TRBV4-1 with TRBJ1-2, with 9 bases lining up with TRBD1. The CDR3 length is 15 residues. Germline loops: CDR1 MGHRA, CDR2 YSYEKL. V dropped 5 bases and J dropped 4; count of bases not matched to a gene: 8. CDR3 nucleotides: TGCGCCAGCAGCTTGGTCGGGGACAGGGTCTATGGCTACACCTTC. Its translation: CASSLVGDRVYGYTF.

The chain combines TRBV9 with TRBJ2-1; 11 bases map to TRBD2. CDR1 SGDLS and CDR2 YYNGEE come from the germline V gene. The V segment lost 0 bases and the J segment 5 bases; nucleotides outside the gene matches: 10. The length of the CDR3 is 18 residues. Here the CDR3 reads CASSVGGSGGAYHNEQFF. As DNA, the CDR3 is TGTGCCAGCAGCGTAGGTGGTAGCGGGGGGGCCTATCACAATGAGCAGTTCTTC.

Here the CDR3 DNA reads TGTGCCAGTCCCAAGACAACATATAACACTGAAGCTTTCTTT. It translates to CASPKTTYNTEAFF. The V and J genes are TRBV27 and TRBJ1-1; the D is unclear. The CDR3 extends over 14 amino acids. The V gene's germline CDR1 is MNHEY and CDR2 SMNVEV (reference sequence). Between the trimmed V and J ends, which lost 9 bases and 2 bases, there was a span of 16 bases.

This chain uses TRBV19 with TRBJ2-5; the match to TRBD2 covers 9 bases. This CDR3 has 16 residues. Germline loops: CDR1 LNHDA, CDR2 SQIVND (reference sequence). The V gene end was trimmed by 8 bases and the J gene end by 3 bases; junction bases not matched to a gene: 13. CDR3 nucleotide sequence: TGTGCCAGTTCTGCGCGGGGGGGCCCAACGAAAGAGACCCAGTACTTC. It encodes CASSARGGPTKETQYF.

This clone was observed a single time. V gene TRBV4-1 combines with J gene TRBJ2-7; the D gene is possibly TRBD1 (5 bases). Trimming removed 4 bases at V and 0 bases at J, with 13 bases between. The CDR3 covers 15 residues. The germline CDR1 and CDR2 sequences are MGHRA and YSYEKL. The CDR3 bases are TGCGCCAGCAGCCGCACAGGCGCCTACTCCTACGAGCAGTACTTC. This codes for CASSRTGAYSYEQYF.

This chain uses TRBV19 with TRBJ2-7; D gene unclear. Between the trimmed V and J ends, which lost 5 bases and 3 bases, there was a span of 11 bases. The germline V gene has CDR1 LNHDA and CDR2 SQIVND (reference sequence). The CDR3 has 13 residues. This CDR3 reads CASSPSTSYEQYF. The CDR3 coding sequence is TGTGCCAGTAGTCCCTCAACGAGCTACGAGCAGTACTTC.

This rearrangement joins TRBV3-1 (or the pseudogene TRBV3-2) to TRBJ2-3, with TRBD1 matching 7 bases. The CDR3 extends over 14 amino acids. The V segment lost 5 bases and the J segment 4 bases; nucleotides outside the gene matches: 6. The germline CDR1 and CDR2 sequences are LGHDT and YNNKEL (reference sequence). The CDR3 reads CASSTRQGSDTQYF. CDR3 in DNA: TGTGCCAGCAGCACTCGACAGGGATCAGATACGCAGTATTTT.

CDR3 amino acids: CATSGGNEQFF. Written as DNA, the CDR3 is TGTGCCACCAGCGGAGGCAATGAGCAGTTCTTC. The chain joins TRBV19 to TRBJ2-1; D possibly corresponds to TRBD2 (5 bases). Between the trimmed V and J ends, which lost 10 bases and 6 bases, there was a span of 10 bases. CDR1 LNHDA and CDR2 SQIVND come from the germline V gene (reference sequence). This CDR3 region has 11 residues.

This clone was recorded once. The chain is built from TRBV29-1 and TRBJ1-2, with D possibly TRBD1 on 6 matching bases. This CDR3 spans 15 amino acids. Germline values: CDR1 SQVTM, CDR2 ANQGSEA. The V and J ends lost 3 bases and 5 bases respectively, with 19 bases between them. CDR3 nucleotides: TGCAGCGTTGAGGAAACGACAGGATACTTATATGGCTACACCTTC. It encodes CSVEETTGYLYGYTF.

CDR3 nucleotide sequence: TGTGCCAGCAGCTTGGGTACAGTTAGCAATCAGCCCCAGCATTTT. Amino acid sequence: CASSLGTVSNQPQHF. This chain links TRBV5-8 with TRBJ1-5; the D is unclear. V lost 0 bases and J lost 0, with 7 bases in between. The CDR3 consists of 15 residues. Germline values: CDR1 SGHTS, CDR2 YDEGEE.

The V call is TRBV7-9, the J call TRBJ1-1; D call uncertain. The V end was cut by 2 bases, the J end by 4 bases, with 8 bases between. The CDR3 covers 13 residues. Germline assignment: CDR1 SEHNR and CDR2 FQNEAQ (reference sequence). This chain's CDR3 is CASSLTRGTEAFF. CDR3 nucleotides: TGTGCCAGCAGCTTAACGAGAGGCACTGAAGCTTTCTTT.

This chain's CDR3 is CASSLRRTGPKNTEAFF. The CDR3, as DNA: TGTGCCAGCAGCTTAAGGAGGACCGGGCCTAAGAACACTGAAGCTTTCTTT. V and J are TRBV7-9 and TRBJ1-1, with D unresolved. The CDR3 sequence is 17 residues long. V was shortened by 2 bases and J by 1 base, with 17 bases between the two germline ends. Germline V gene data show CDR1 as SEHNR and CDR2 as FQNEAQ (reference sequence).